These 25 T cell receptor beta chains share one sample of origin, sequenced in a study of blood T cell repertoires in COVID-19. This table comes from immunoSEQ multiplex PCR, and its TCRdb copy is limited to in-frame clones, with some not included. The table lists just over 60,000 clones, less than 80% of them singletons. Sequenced material: peripheral blood. The receptor set was obtained from a man aged 60-69 years with acute or convalescent COVID-19.

V gene TRBV27 combines with J gene TRBJ2-7, with 8 bases that match TRBD2. The V gene's germline CDR1 is MNHEY and CDR2 SMNVEV (reference sequence). The CDR3 loop spans 19 amino acids. V gave up 2 bases and J gave up 2 bases; unmatched junction bases: 17. Here the CDR3 reads CASSLGAGGHDGEAYEQYF. The CDR3 DNA reads TGTGCCAGCAGTTTAGGGGCGGGAGGCCACGATGGAGAGGCCTACGAGCAGTACTTC.

The V and J genes are TRBV21-1 and TRBJ2-5; TRBD1 was called by the table and not checked on the DNA. TRBV21-1 is shown as a pseudogene. This CDR3 has 16 amino acids. CDR3 nucleotides: TGTGCCAGCAGCAAAGGGTCAGGGGCCCCTGGAGAGACCCAGTACTTC. Translating gives CASSKGSGAPGETQYF.

The chain uses TRBV6-5 and TRBJ1-1; D is perhaps TRBD1 (6 bases). This CDR3 comprises 13 residues. V was clipped by 11 bases and J by 1 base, with 14 bases between them. Germline lookup yields CDR1 MNHEY and CDR2 SVGAGI. The CDR3 coding sequence is TGTGCCTCCCATGGACAGCGGAACACTGAAGCTTTCTTT. Its translation: CASHGQRNTEAFF.

The genes are TRBV20-1 and TRBJ2-7; D ambiguous. Germline assignment: CDR1 DFQATT and CDR2 SNEGSKA (reference sequence). With 5 bases removed from V and 1 base from J, the gap between germline ends came to 6 bases. The CDR3 has 11 residues. The CDR3 protein is CSAVTSYEQYF. The CDR3 coding sequence is TGCAGTGCTGTTACATCCTACGAGCAGTACTTC.

The chain is built from TRBV6-5 and TRBJ1-4; unclear D gene. V shed 3 bases and J shed 3 bases, with 5 bases lying between them. CDR3 length: 13 residues. Germline CDR1 and CDR2: MNHEY and SVGAGI. Here the CDR3 DNA reads TGTGCCAGCAGTTATCGGGCTAATGAAAAACTGTTTTTT. The encoded protein is CASSYRANEKLFF.

This rearrangement joins TRBV5-4 to TRBJ2-7; no clear D. This CDR3 has 13 amino acids. The germline V gene has CDR1 SGHNT and CDR2 YYREEE (reference sequence). V was pared by 0 bases and J by 7 bases, with 11 bases between. CDR3 loop: CASSLARLGEQYF. In nucleotides, the CDR3 is TGTGCCAGCAGCTTGGCCCGCCTAGGAGAGCAGTACTTC. Filled out from reference TRBV5-4 and TRBJ2-7, the complete variable domain reads ETGVTQSPTHLIKTRGQQVTLRCSSQSGHNTVSWYQQALGQGPQFIFQYYREEENGRGNFPPRFSGLQFPNYSSELNVNALELDDSALYLCASSLARLGEQYFGPGTRLTVT.

The genes are TRBV7-8 and TRBJ2-7, with 16 bases identical to TRBD2. This CDR3 has 16 residues. CDR1 is SGHVS and CDR2 is FQNEAQ in the germline V gene. V lost 6 bases, J lost 6 bases, and 8 bases stayed unmatched. CDR3 residues: CASRLGLAGGPGEQYF. The CDR3, as DNA: TGTGCCAGCAGGTTGGGACTAGCGGGAGGGCCAGGCGAGCAGTACTTC.

This chain uses TRBV5-1 with TRBJ1-2; D remains unclear. CDR3 length: 15 residues. Trimming shortened V by 0 bases and J by 2 bases, and 11 bases separated the two germline ends. CDR1 and CDR2 (germline): SGHRS, YFSETQ. The DNA for the CDR3 is TGCGCCAGCAGCTTGGCTTCGACACCCAACTATGGCTACACCTTC. Amino acids: CASSLASTPNYGYTF.

This chain connects TRBV4-1 to TRBJ2-1; TRBD2 matches at 10 bases. Germline CDR1 reads MGHRA; CDR2 reads YSYEKL. Losses at the gene ends were 0 bases for V and 10 bases for J; bases not matched to a gene: 12. CDR3 length: 17 residues. The CDR3 here is CASSQDRASGSLDEQFF. The CDR3 DNA reads TGCGCCAGCAGCCAAGATCGCGCTAGCGGGAGTCTCGACGAGCAGTTCTTC.

This clone is labeled as medium-sized. The chain links TRBV7-9 to TRBJ2-7; tentative D call: TRBD1 (6 bases). CDR3 size: 13 residues. CDR1 is SEHNR, CDR2 FQNEAQ, per germline (reference sequence). V was clipped by 5 bases and J by 2 bases, with 10 bases between them. CDR3 region: CASSKTGPYEQYF. The CDR3 nucleotides read TGTGCCAGCAGCAAAACAGGGCCCTACGAGCAGTACTTC.

The chain carries TRBV15 and TRBJ2-7; possibly TRBD2 for D (5 bases). Trimming removed 9 bases at V and 0 bases at J, with 12 bases between. The germline V gene encodes CDR1 LNHNV and CDR2 YYDKDF (reference sequence). The CDR3 consists of 13 residues. CDR3: CATSPGISYEQYF. CDR3 bases: TGTGCCACAAGCCCGGGAATCTCCTACGAGCAGTACTTC.

A word on this clone: The identical CDR3 is also encoded by other nucleotide sequences in the sample. The chain links TRBV28 to TRBJ1-2; perhaps TRBD1 as D (6 bases). Germline assignment: CDR1 MDHEN and CDR2 SYDVKM. Trimming pared 11 bases from V and 5 bases from J, leaving 15 bases between. The CDR3 is made up of 12 amino acids. As DNA, the CDR3 is TGTGCCTCCGGGGGGGCGAGATATGGCTACACCTTC. Protein: CASGGARYGYTF.

This clone is a singleton in its sample. The chain couples TRBV24-1 to TRBJ1-2, with D unresolved. CDR3 length: 12 amino acids. With 9 bases removed from V and 4 bases from J, the gap between germline ends came to 11 bases. Germline V lookup: CDR1 KGHDR, CDR2 SFDVKD. The CDR3 here is CATRVGSYGYTF. The CDR3 bases are TGTGCCACCCGGGTCGGCAGCTATGGCTACACCTTC.

This sequence joins TRBV11-2 and TRBJ2-7, with D perhaps matching TRBD1 (5 bases). Looked up from germline, CDR1 is SGHAT and CDR2 is FQNNGV. This CDR3 contains 13 residues. The V end lost 3 bases, the J end lost 2 bases, and 8 bases lay between the germline ends. As DNA, the CDR3 is TGTGCCAGCAGCTTTGGGGCCCCCTACGAGCAGTACTTC. Its protein is CASSFGAPYEQYF.

This clone was seen a handful of times. The chain has TRBV24-1 and TRBJ2-1, with D hard to call. Per germline, CDR1 KGHDR and CDR2 SFDVKD. V lost 1 base and J 7 bases, leaving 7 bases between the germline ends. The CDR3 sequence is 13 residues long. DNA for the CDR3: TGTGCCACCAGTGATTTTTTCCAGAATGAGCAGTTCTTC. Amino acid sequence: CATSDFFQNEQFF.

The rearrangement uses TRBV19 and TRBJ1-1; 7 nucleotides align to TRBD1. The CDR3 loop spans 15 amino acids. Unmatched junction bases numbered 10, after V lost 6 bases and J lost 3 bases. CDR1 and CDR2 (germline): LNHDA, SQIVND (reference sequence). The chain's CDR3 is CASSKIRGLHTEAFF. CDR3 coding DNA: TGTGCCAGTAGCAAAATAAGGGGGCTCCACACTGAAGCTTTCTTT.

The rearrangement links TRBV18 to TRBJ1-3; 9 bases are shared with TRBD1. V gave up 4 bases and J gave up 0 bases; unmatched junction bases: 4. Per the germline V gene, CDR1 is KGHSH and CDR2 is LQKENI. The CDR3 is 16 residues long. CDR3: CASSLGQGSSGNTIYF. CDR3 bases: TGTGCCAGCTCACTCGGACAGGGGAGCTCTGGAAACACCATATATTTT. Complete variable domain (other parts from reference TRBV18 and TRBJ1-3): NAGVMQNPRHLVRRRGQEARLRCSPMKGHSHVYWYRQLPEEGLKFMVYLQKENIIDESGMPKERFSAEFPKEGPSILRIQQVVRGDSAAYFCASSLGQGSSGNTIYFGEGSWLTVV.

This clone came up once. The chain combines TRBV28 with TRBJ2-2; 7 nucleotides align to TRBD1. There are 14 residues in the CDR3. Germline lookup yields CDR1 MDHEN and CDR2 SYDVKM. The CDR3 sequence is CATGVGELTGELFF. CDR3 DNA: TGTGCTACAGGGGTCGGGGAGCTCACCGGGGAGCTGTTTTTT.

This chain connects TRBV7-3 to TRBJ1-1; 11 bases align to TRBD1. The germline CDR1 and CDR2 sequences are SGHTA and FQGTGA. J gave up 5 bases and V 5 bases, and 7 bases lay outside the gene matches. The CDR3 runs 15 residues. In DNA, the CDR3 is TGTGCCAGCAGCGCCGGGACAGGGGGTTTGACTGAAGCTTTCTTT. Protein sequence: CASSAGTGGLTEAFF.

V is TRBV27 and J is TRBJ2-1, with TRBD1 as a possible D gene (6 bases). The V gene lost 5 bases and the J gene lost 0 bases, with 14 bases spanning the gap. This CDR3 has 16 residues. Germline values: CDR1 MNHEY, CDR2 SMNVEV (reference sequence). This CDR3 is CASSPRQVSSYNEQFF. CDR3 nucleotide sequence: TGTGCCAGCAGTCCTAGACAGGTTAGCTCCTACAATGAGCAGTTCTTC.

This clone appeared once. V and J are TRBV5-6 and TRBJ2-3, with 12 nucleotides matching TRBD1. Losses at the gene ends were 1 base for V and 5 bases for J; bases not matched to a gene: 5. Germline V gives CDR1 SGHDT, CDR2 YYEEEE. This CDR3 spans 16 amino acids. In DNA form, the CDR3 reads TGTGCCAGCAGCTTGTTGGGACAGGGGGCGAAAGATACGCAGTATTTT. Amino acids: CASSLLGQGAKDTQYF.

The V and J genes are TRBV5-6 and TRBJ2-2, with a tentative D call TRBD2 (6 bases). V lost 0 bases and J 2 bases, leaving 8 bases between the germline ends. Germline lookup yields CDR1 SGHDT and CDR2 YYEEEE. This CDR3 contains 15 residues. The CDR3 DNA reads TGTGCCAGCAGCTTGGTGGGGGGAAACACCGGGGAGCTGTTTTTT. It encodes CASSLVGGNTGELFF.

This chain joins TRBV19 and TRBJ2-7; 13 nucleotides match TRBD2. Germline V CDR1 and CDR2: LNHDA, SQIVND (reference sequence). The CDR3 contains 15 residues. V was clipped by 3 bases and J by 3 bases; unmatched bases: 2. For the CDR3, the DNA is TGTGCCAGTAGTATGGGACTAGCGGGAATCTACGAGCAGTACTTC. As protein: CASSMGLAGIYEQYF.

V usage is TRBV9 and J usage is TRBJ2-1, with 14 bases lining up with TRBD2. V lost 0 bases to trimming and J lost 9 bases; unmatched junction nucleotides: 2. The CDR3 has 15 amino acids. Per germline, CDR1 SGDLS and CDR2 YYNGEE. CDR3 DNA sequence: TGTGCCAGCAGCGTAGGACTAGCGGGAGGGGGTGAGCAGTTCTTC. It specifies CASSVGLAGGGEQFF. Full variable domain (outside the CDR3, taken from reference TRBV9 and TRBJ2-1): DSGVTQTPKHLITATGQRVTLRCSPRSGDLSVYWYQQSLDQGLQFLIQYYNGEERAKGNILERFSAQQFPDLHSELNLSSLELGDSALYFCASSVGLAGGGEQFFGPGTRLTVL.

V usage is TRBV29-1 and J usage is TRBJ2-2; possibly TRBD2 for D (5 bases). With 4 bases removed from V and 4 bases from J, the gap between germline ends came to 13 bases. Germline assignment: CDR1 SQVTM and CDR2 ANQGSEA. This CDR3 is 14 amino acids long. CDR3 sequence: CSVGQRSPTGELFF. The CDR3 DNA is TGCAGCGTTGGCCAGCGGAGCCCCACCGGGGAGCTGTTTTTT.